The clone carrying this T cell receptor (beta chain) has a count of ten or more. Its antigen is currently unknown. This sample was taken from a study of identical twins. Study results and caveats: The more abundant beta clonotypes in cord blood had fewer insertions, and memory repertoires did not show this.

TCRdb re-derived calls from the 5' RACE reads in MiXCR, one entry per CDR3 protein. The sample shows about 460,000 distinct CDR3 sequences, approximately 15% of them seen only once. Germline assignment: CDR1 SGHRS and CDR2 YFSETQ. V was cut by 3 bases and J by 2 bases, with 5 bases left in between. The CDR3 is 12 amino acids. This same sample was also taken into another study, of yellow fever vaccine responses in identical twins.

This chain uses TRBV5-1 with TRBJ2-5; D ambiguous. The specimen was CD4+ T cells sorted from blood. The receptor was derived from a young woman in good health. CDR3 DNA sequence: TGCGCCAGCAGCTCACAGCAAGAGACCCAGTACTTC. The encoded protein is CASSSQQETQYF.